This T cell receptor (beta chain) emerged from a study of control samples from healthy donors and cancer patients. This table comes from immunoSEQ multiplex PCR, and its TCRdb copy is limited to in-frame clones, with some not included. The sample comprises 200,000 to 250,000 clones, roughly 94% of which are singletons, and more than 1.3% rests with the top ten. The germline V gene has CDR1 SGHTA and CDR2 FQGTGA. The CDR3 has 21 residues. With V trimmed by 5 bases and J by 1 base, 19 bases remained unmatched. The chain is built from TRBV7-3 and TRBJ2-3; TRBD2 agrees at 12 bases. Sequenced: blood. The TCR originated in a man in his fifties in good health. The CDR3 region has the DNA TGTGCCAGCAGCCCCTTTCGGCTAGCGGGGGGGCCCCCGTACGGCACAGATACGCAGTATTTT. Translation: CASSPFRLAGGPPYGTDTQYF.